This section outlines one T cell receptor (beta chain) sequence together with its context. Profiled with immunoSEQ multiplex PCR; TCRdb holds only in-frame clones, not every one. The sample holds about 64,000 clones, less than 95% seen once. CDR3 length: 14 amino acids. Germline V gene lookup returns CDR1 MDHEN and CDR2 SYDVKM. Trimming stripped 6 bases from V and 7 bases from J, with 18 bases between. This sample is part of a study of OX40 agonist ivuxolimab in advanced cancers. On the study more broadly: Partial responses, seen in three patients, involved one hepatocellular carcinoma and two cutaneous melanomas.

J is TRBJ1-2 and V is TRBV28; weak D call: TRBD1 (5 bases). The TCR sequence derives from an adult with an advanced solid tumor such as melanoma, head and neck, liver or kidney cancer. Sequencing was performed on CD4+ or CD8+ T cells sorted from blood, taken in a trial of the OX40 agonist ivuxolimab. CDR3 DNA: TGTGCCAGCAGCCTAGGATGGGGGGAAGGTGGCTACACCTTC. Translating it yields CASSLGWGEGGYTF.